The present T cell receptor (beta chain) was sequenced within a study of cytomegalovirus exposure and HLA in healthy donors. Use of 60 Vbeta and 13 Jbeta primers characterized the PCR. This table comes from immunoSEQ multiplex PCR, and its TCRdb copy is limited to in-frame clones, with some not included. Of 150,000 to 200,000 clones in the sample, about 87% are singletons; the top ten hold approximately 1.7%. Sample: PBMCs. The receptor's source is a woman under 30 in good health and CMV-seronegative.

The CDR3 loop is CASSDGTGGDQPQHF. As DNA, the CDR3 is TGTGCCAGCAGTGACGGGACAGGGGGAGATCAGCCCCAGCATTTT. The V gene is TRBV6-4, the J gene TRBJ1-5, with 11 bases fitting TRBD1. J gave up 5 bases and V 2 bases, and 2 bases lay outside the gene matches. CDR3 size: 15 residues. Germline CDR1 reads MRHNA; CDR2 reads SNTAGT.